These 18 T cell receptor beta chains share one sample of origin, sequenced in a study of control samples from healthy donors and cancer patients (dated by TCRdb to about 2020). Library method: the immunoSEQ multiplex PCR assay. This is the immuneACCESS table as TCRdb keeps it, with only in-frame sequences that have V and J called. A part of the clones is gone; compared with another copy, unresolved V genes explain less than half, and the rest is unexplained. The sample includes 160,000 or so clones, with about 93% observed a single time. The ten largest clones represent 0.68% of the sample. Specimen: blood. These receptor sequences come from a woman in her twenties or thirties in good health.

The chain combines TRBV4-2 with TRBJ2-6; 8 bases are shared with TRBD1. Germline V lookup: CDR1 LGHNA, CDR2 YNFKEQ. After removal of 4 bases from V and 4 bases from J, the junction contained 6 bases not matched to a gene. The CDR3 loop spans 16 amino acids. This CDR3 is CASSPQGAPGANVLTF. The CDR3 DNA follows: TGTGCCAGCAGCCCGCAGGGGGCCCCCGGGGCCAACGTCCTGACTTTC.

J is TRBJ2-5 and V is TRBV19; no definite D call. This CDR3 comprises 12 residues. CDR1 LNHDA and CDR2 SQIVND come from the germline V gene (reference sequence). V lost 4 bases and J 5 bases, leaving 8 bases between the germline ends. The CDR3 nucleotides are TGTGCCAGTAGTAGGCTGGGGGAGACCCAGTACTTC. This gives the protein CASSRLGETQYF.

V usage is TRBV7-6 and J usage is TRBJ1-1; D is unresolved. Per the germline V gene, CDR1 is SGHVS and CDR2 is FNYEAQ. Trimming took off 5 bases at V and 0 bases at J, with 7 bases between the two ends. The CDR3 extends over 13 amino acids. The CDR3 nucleotides are TGTGCCAGCAGCCCACAGATGAACACTGAAGCTTTCTTT. Protein: CASSPQMNTEAFF. The full variable domain, completed using reference TRBV7-6 and TRBJ1-1, is GAGVSQSPRYKVTKRGQDVALRCDPISGHVSLYWYRQALGQGPEFLTYFNYEAQQDKSGLPNDRFSAERPEGSISTLTIQRTEQRDSAMYRCASSPQMNTEAFFGQGTRLTVV.

This clone appeared a single time. V and J are TRBV5-1 and TRBJ2-1; D might be TRBD1 (6 bases). The CDR3 sequence is 13 residues long. The germline gives CDR1 SGHRS, CDR2 YFSETQ. The V end was cut by 5 bases, the J end by 5 bases, with 11 bases between. CDR3 protein: CASRRDTNNEQFF. For the CDR3, the DNA is TGCGCCAGCAGAAGGGACACTAACAATGAGCAGTTCTTC.

This chain uses TRBV30 with TRBJ1-6; the match to TRBD1 covers 11 bases. This CDR3 has 16 residues. V lost 5 bases to trimming and J lost 9 bases; unmatched junction nucleotides: 12. Germline lookup yields CDR1 GTSNPN and CDR2 SVGIG (reference sequence). The CDR3 nucleotides are TGTGCCTGGGGACAGGGGGCGATTTTGGGGAGTTCACCCCTCCACTTT. It specifies CAWGQGAILGSSPLHF.

This chain connects TRBV10-3 to TRBJ1-3; D gene uncertain. CDR3 length equals 17 residues. V was shortened by 0 bases and J by 5 bases, with 17 bases between the two germline ends. The V gene's germline CDR1 is ENHRY and CDR2 SYGVKD. CDR3 nucleotides: TGTGCCATCAGTGAGTCAAGCTTCGGGCAGTGGCGAAACACCATATATTTT. Translation gives CAISESSFGQWRNTIYF.

The chain recombines TRBV3-1 (or the pseudogene TRBV3-2) with TRBJ1-5; D remains unclear. Germline V gene data show CDR1 as LGHDT and CDR2 as YNNKEL (reference sequence). V lost 1 base and J 0 bases, leaving 4 bases between the germline ends. CDR3 length equals 14 residues. CDR3 region: CASSQGYSNQPQHF. The DNA for the CDR3 is TGTGCCAGCAGCCAAGGTTATAGCAATCAGCCCCAGCATTTT.

This rearrangement joins TRBV5-5 to TRBJ1-1, with D unresolved. The germline V gene has CDR1 SGHKS and CDR2 YYEKEE (reference sequence). The CDR3 runs 13 residues. Between the trimmed V and J ends, which lost 5 bases and 0 bases, there was a span of 8 bases. CDR3 protein: CASSHGLNTEAFF. The CDR3 DNA reads as TGTGCCAGCAGTCATGGGCTGAACACTGAAGCTTTCTTT.

The V call is TRBV5-1, the J call TRBJ2-5, with a possible D match to TRBD1 (7 bases). The V gene lost 0 bases and the J gene lost 2 bases, with 14 bases spanning the gap. CDR1 and CDR2 (germline): SGHRS, YFSETQ. CDR3 length equals 16 residues. CDR3 nucleotide sequence: TGCGCCAGCAGCTTGGGAGGGGGCGCGGGGCAAGAGACCCAGTACTTC. Its protein product is CASSLGGGAGQETQYF.

The chain uses TRBV18 and TRBJ1-6; D is possibly TRBD1 (5 bases). Trimming took 2 bases from V and 4 from J, leaving 12 bases between them. CDR3 length: 16 residues. The germline V gene encodes CDR1 KGHSH and CDR2 LQKENI. As DNA, the CDR3 is TGTGCCAGCTCACCAAATGAGGCAGGGTATAATTCACCCCTCCACTTT. Its translation: CASSPNEAGYNSPLHF.

V is TRBV3-1 (or the pseudogene TRBV3-2) and J is TRBJ1-6; no definite D call. Trimming took 1 base from V and 4 from J, leaving 5 bases between them. This CDR3 comprises 14 residues. Germline-derived CDR1 and CDR2 are LGHDT and YNNKEL (reference sequence). As DNA, the CDR3 is TGTGCCAGCAGCCAAGCGAGATATAATTCACCCCTCCACTTT. Its translation is CASSQARYNSPLHF.

The rearrangement uses TRBV7-9 and TRBJ1-2; no firm D call. The V gene's germline CDR1 is SEHNR and CDR2 FQNEAQ (reference sequence). V was trimmed by 4 bases and J by 0 bases, leaving 6 bases between them. The CDR3 consists of 13 residues. The CDR3 loop is CASSSQANYGYTF. The CDR3 coding sequence is TGTGCCAGCAGCTCCCAAGCTAACTATGGCTACACCTTC.

The chain carries TRBV2 and TRBJ2-7; D may be TRBD2 (5 bases). The CDR3 totals 15 residues. The germline V and J ends were trimmed by 3 bases and 4 bases, with 16 bases remaining between them. In germline, CDR1 is SNHLY, CDR2 FYNNEI. CDR3 amino acids: CASSELASSQYEQYF. Written as DNA, the CDR3 is TGTGCCAGCAGTGAGCTGGCTAGCTCTCAATACGAGCAGTACTTC.

The CDR3 sequence: CATGQGWTDTQYF. The CDR3 nucleotides are TGTGCCACCGGACAGGGATGGACAGATACGCAGTATTTT. The chain is built from TRBV24-1 and TRBJ2-3; TRBD1 matches 8 bases. The ends lost 9 bases at V and 3 bases at J; junction bases unmatched: 4. This CDR3 contains 13 residues. The germline CDR1 and CDR2 sequences are KGHDR and SFDVKD.

The chain has TRBV11-3 and TRBJ2-1; 11 bases map to TRBD2. J was trimmed by 4 bases and V by 5 bases; bases with no gene match: 7. The CDR3 runs to 16 residues. Germline CDR1 reads SGHNT; CDR2 reads YENEEA. The CDR3, as DNA: TGTGCCAGCAGCCCGGCGGGGACTAGCGGTTACAATGAGCAGTTCTTC. As protein: CASSPAGTSGYNEQFF.

The rearrangement uses TRBV11-2 and TRBJ2-2; 7 bases match TRBD1. The germline V gene has CDR1 SGHAT and CDR2 FQNNGV. Trimming cost V 6 bases and J 2 bases; bases outside gene matches: 9. The CDR3 is 16 amino acids. The CDR3 spells CASRLGQLSNTGELFF. The DNA for the CDR3 is TGTGCCAGCAGATTGGGACAGCTCTCCAACACCGGGGAGCTGTTTTTT.

The chain employs TRBV5-8 and TRBJ2-7; 10 bases agree with TRBD2. Germline lookup yields CDR1 SGHTS and CDR2 YDEGEE. V trimming: 4 bases; J trimming: 2 bases; junction bases outside the gene matches: 6. This CDR3 contains 15 residues. CDR3 protein: CASSPRTSGPYEQYF. The CDR3 DNA sequence: TGTGCCAGCAGCCCCCGGACTAGCGGCCCCTACGAGCAGTACTTC.

The chain is built from TRBV30 and TRBJ2-2, with TRBD1 as a possible D gene (5 bases). V dropped 3 bases and J dropped 2 bases, with 13 bases sitting between them. This CDR3 contains 15 residues. Germline CDR1 GTSNPN, CDR2 SVGIG (reference sequence). The CDR3 sequence: CAWRPTGYNTGELFF. CDR3 nucleotide sequence: TGTGCCTGGAGACCCACAGGATACAACACCGGGGAGCTGTTTTTT.